These 28 T cell receptor beta chains share one sample of origin, sequenced in a study of T-cell reconstitution after alpha-beta-depleted transplantation in children. A TCRbeta library incorporating unique molecular identifiers was prepared. TCRdb re-called the PCR reads through MiXCR, storing one row per CDR3 protein. The table records roughly 500,000 distinct CDR3 sequences, approximately 20% of them present only once. The starting material was PBMCs from the stem cell graft donor, obtained from the stem cell graft. Receptors originate from a human donor who donated a stem cell graft to a child with acute lymphoblastic leukemia.

This chain links TRBV7-9 with TRBJ1-4; D might be TRBD1 (6 bases). The CDR3 length is 16 residues. Germline V CDR1 and CDR2: SEHNR, FQNEAQ (reference sequence). Trimming left V 5 bases short and J 5 bases short, with 18 bases between. CDR3 DNA sequence: TGTGCCAGCAGCCCGGAAGGGGGGGCAGGGAATGAAAAACTGTTTTTT. The encoded protein is CASSPEGGAGNEKLFF.

The V call is TRBV6-1, the J call TRBJ2-5; 12 nucleotides line up with TRBD1. V shed 6 bases, J shed 2 bases, and the junction held 13 bases outside the gene matches. This CDR3 spans 18 amino acids. Germline loops: CDR1 MNHNS, CDR2 SASEGT. CDR3 DNA: TGTGCCAGCAGAACCGGGACAGGGGGCGTAGGTGCTCAAGAGACCCAGTACTTC. Its protein is CASRTGTGGVGAQETQYF.

CDR3 in amino acids: CASRTSGADTQYF. The CDR3 coding sequence is TGTGCCAGCCGCACTAGCGGGGCAGATACGCAGTATTTT. This chain uses TRBV27 with TRBJ2-3; 10 bases match TRBD2. This CDR3 region has 13 residues. The V segment lost 8 bases and the J segment 4 bases; nucleotides outside the gene matches: 3. In germline, CDR1 is MNHEY, CDR2 SMNVEV (reference sequence).

The chain carries TRBV5-1 and TRBJ1-1; TRBD1 agrees at 7 bases. With V trimmed by 0 bases and J by 11 bases, 10 bases remained unmatched. The CDR3 length is 14 residues. The germline V gene encodes CDR1 SGHRS and CDR2 YFSETQ. The CDR3, as DNA: TGCGCCAGCAGCTTGGGTCCAGGGGGAGGTTCGGCTTTCTTT. It codes for CASSLGPGGGSAFF.

This clonotype showed up many times. The V call is TRBV20-1, the J call TRBJ2-1, with D maybe TRBD2 (6 bases). The CDR3 runs 15 residues. Trimming cost V 4 bases and J 8 bases, with 21 bases left between them. Germline V gene lookup returns CDR1 DFQATT and CDR2 SNEGSKA (reference sequence). CDR3 nucleotide sequence: TGCAGTGCTAATGGGGAGGTGGGAACCCTCCATGAGCAGTTCTTC. Amino acid sequence: CSANGEVGTLHEQFF.

This clonotype was found a few times. V usage is TRBV7-8 and J usage is TRBJ2-1, with 8 bases lining up with TRBD1. Unmatched junction bases numbered 9, after V lost 5 bases and J lost 6 bases. This CDR3 is 15 amino acids long. The germline CDR1 and CDR2 sequences are SGHVS and FQNEAQ. CDR3 protein: CASSILPTGVNEQFF. The CDR3 nucleotides are TGTGCCAGCAGCATTCTCCCGACAGGGGTCAATGAGCAGTTCTTC.

CDR3 DNA: TGTGCCAGCAGTTACGAGGCCGGGGTTTATAATTCACCCCTCCACTTT. This codes for CASSYEAGVYNSPLHF. The V call is TRBV6-2 or TRBV6-3, the J call TRBJ1-6; D is uncertain. The CDR3 runs 16 residues. Trimming stripped 2 bases from V and 4 bases from J, with 12 bases between. Germline-derived CDR1 and CDR2 are MNHEY and SVGEGT.

This chain uses TRBV2 with TRBJ2-1; D is uncertain. The CDR3 length is 15 residues. Per the germline V gene, CDR1 is SNHLY and CDR2 is FYNNEI. V gave up 4 bases and J gave up 0 bases, with 10 bases separating them. CDR3 coding DNA: TGTGCCAGCAGTGTCGCGAGCCCCTCCTACAATGAGCAGTTCTTC. Its translation is CASSVASPSYNEQFF.

As DNA, the CDR3 is TGCAGCGTTGCTAGCGGCTTAAGAGATACGCAGTATTTT. This sequence encodes CSVASGLRDTQYF. The chain combines TRBV29-1 with TRBJ2-3; 7 nucleotides align to TRBD2. Per germline, CDR1 SQVTM and CDR2 ANQGSEA. Trimming cost V 4 bases and J 5 bases; bases outside gene matches: 6. This CDR3 has 13 residues.

This clonotype was recorded a few times. V usage is TRBV27 and J usage is TRBJ1-3, with D hard to call. V lost 3 bases to trimming and J lost 0 bases, with 3 bases between them. This CDR3 region has 13 residues. Germline CDR1 is MNHEY and CDR2 is SMNVEV (reference sequence). CDR3 sequence (DNA): TGTGCCAGCAGTTTTTCCTCTGGAAACACCATATATTTT. This encodes CASSFSSGNTIYF.

This clonotype was found a few times. J is TRBJ1-2 and V is TRBV12-3 or TRBV12-4; D ambiguous. The CDR3 has 14 residues. The germline V and J ends were trimmed by 4 bases and 6 bases, with 15 bases remaining between them. DNA for the CDR3: TGTGCCAGCAGTTCGCGCCACCGGGGTAATGGCTACACCTTC. The encoded protein is CASSSRHRGNGYTF.

In this sample, this clonotype turned up a few times. This chain uses TRBV12-3 or TRBV12-4 with TRBJ1-4, with 8 bases identical to TRBD1. There are 15 residues in the CDR3. Germline trimming cut 4 bases from V and 7 bases from J; bases unmatched to any gene: 8. This CDR3 reads CASSYQGARSEKLFF. The CDR3, as DNA: TGTGCCAGCAGTTACCAGGGGGCGCGAAGTGAAAAACTGTTTTTT.

The V call is TRBV29-1, the J call TRBJ2-7, with 8 nucleotides matching TRBD1. In germline, CDR1 is SQVTM, CDR2 ANQGSEA. The length of the CDR3 is 13 residues. The junction had 5 bases not matched to a gene; V was cut back by 5 bases and J by 2 bases. CDR3 loop: CSVSRGLAYEQYF. Written as DNA, the CDR3 is TGCAGCGTTTCCAGGGGGCTGGCCTACGAGCAGTACTTC.

The CDR3 loop reads CASSQIRGEKLFF. CDR3 nucleotides: TGCGCCAGCAGCCAAATCAGGGGAGAAAAACTGTTTTTT. The V call is TRBV4-1, the J call TRBJ1-4; D is possibly TRBD1 (6 bases). Germline lookup yields CDR1 MGHRA and CDR2 YSYEKL. V was pared by 2 bases and J by 8 bases, with 9 bases between. There are 13 residues in the CDR3.

The gene calls are TRBV5-1 and TRBJ2-7; perhaps D is TRBD1 or TRBD2 (5 bases each). The CDR3 length is 15 residues. Trimming cost V 2 bases and J 0 bases, with 12 bases left between them. Germline V gene data show CDR1 as SGHRS and CDR2 as YFSETQ. The CDR3: CASSLVGDRSYEQYF. The DNA for the CDR3 is TGCGCCAGCAGCTTAGTCGGGGACCGCTCCTACGAGCAGTACTTC.

This clonotype was counted only a few times. The chain couples TRBV5-6 to TRBJ2-7; D possibly corresponds to TRBD2 (5 bases). Per the germline V gene, CDR1 is SGHDT and CDR2 is YYEEEE. V was cut by 1 base and J by 4 bases, with 15 bases left in between. The CDR3 is made up of 15 amino acids. The CDR3 here is CASSLYAGESYEQYF. In DNA form, the CDR3 reads TGTGCCAGCAGCTTGTACGCCGGGGAGTCTTACGAGCAGTACTTC.

The chain has TRBV18 and TRBJ1-3; the D is unclear. The CDR3 runs to 17 residues. Per germline, CDR1 KGHSH and CDR2 LQKENI. V shed 3 bases and J shed 0 bases, with 15 bases lying between them. CDR3 in amino acids: CASSPPVTTFSGNTIYF. CDR3 DNA: TGTGCCAGCTCACCCCCGGTGACTACTTTCTCTGGAAACACCATATATTTT.

This clonotype was seen a handful of times. The V gene is TRBV5-4, the J gene TRBJ2-5; D is uncertain. Deletions cut 2 bases from V and 9 bases from J, with 11 bases between. CDR1 is SGHNT and CDR2 is YYREEE in the germline V gene (reference sequence). The CDR3 loop spans 12 amino acids. This CDR3 is CASSLDITAQYF. CDR3 in DNA: TGTGCCAGCAGCTTAGATATCACGGCCCAGTACTTC.

The rearrangement links TRBV7-9 to TRBJ1-2, with D unclear. The CDR3 runs to 16 residues. V gave up 3 bases and J gave up 4 bases, with 18 bases separating them. Germline V gene lookup returns CDR1 SEHNR and CDR2 FQNEAQ (reference sequence). CDR3 nucleotide sequence: TGTGCCAGCAGCTTTCCGAGGCAGGTGCAATTCTATGGCTACACCTTC. This gives the protein CASSFPRQVQFYGYTF.

V usage is TRBV5-5 and J usage is TRBJ1-1, with D unresolved. V was cut by 2 bases and J by 0 bases, with 8 bases left in between. From germline, CDR1 is SGHKS and CDR2 YYEKEE (reference sequence). CDR3 length: 14 amino acids. The CDR3 loop reads CASSFRRLNTEAFF. The DNA for the CDR3 is TGTGCCAGCAGCTTTCGACGGTTGAACACTGAAGCTTTCTTT.

This clonotype was seen only a few times. The V and J genes are TRBV12-3 or TRBV12-4 and TRBJ2-7; D possibly corresponds to TRBD2 (5 bases). V shed 6 bases and J shed 3 bases, with 18 bases lying between them. The CDR3 length is 15 residues. The CDR3 region is CASSSGHRPSYEQYF. The CDR3 DNA reads TGTGCCAGCAGCAGCGGTCACCGACCGAGCTACGAGCAGTACTTC.

This clonotype turned up a few times. This sequence joins TRBV28 and TRBJ2-7; the D gene is possibly TRBD2 (6 bases). The CDR3 covers 14 residues. V was trimmed by 3 bases and J by 0 bases, leaving 9 bases between them. Germline-derived CDR1 and CDR2 are MDHEN and SYDVKM. CDR3 DNA sequence: TGTGCCAGCAGTTTCCGGGACTTCTCCTACGAGCAGTACTTC. It yields the protein CASSFRDFSYEQYF. The full variable domain, with the rest looked up from reference TRBV28 and TRBJ2-7, is DVKVTQSSRYLVKRTGEKVFLECVQDMDHENMFWYRQDPGLGLRLIYFSYDVKMKEKGDIPEGYSVSREKKERFSLILESASTNQTSMYLCASSFRDFSYEQYFGPGTRLTVT.

This clonotype was seen a few times. DNA for the CDR3: TGTGCCACCAGCACCAGATTAGGGACTCGCGTCTACGAGCAGTACTTC. It codes for CATSTRLGTRVYEQYF. The rearrangement uses TRBV15 and TRBJ2-7, with D possibly TRBD2 on 6 matching bases. The CDR3 spans 16 residues. Per the germline V gene, CDR1 is LNHNV and CDR2 is YYDKDF (reference sequence). Trimming took 4 bases from V and 3 from J, leaving 19 bases between them.

V usage is TRBV11-2 and J usage is TRBJ2-3, with TRBD2 matching 10 bases. This CDR3 is 17 amino acids long. Germline V gene lookup returns CDR1 SGHAT and CDR2 FQNNGV. Trimming cost V 5 bases and J 2 bases; bases outside gene matches: 10. CDR3 region: CASSATSGTGHTDTQYF. The CDR3 DNA sequence: TGTGCCAGCAGCGCCACTAGCGGGACGGGACACACAGATACGCAGTATTTT.

The V call is TRBV5-1, the J call TRBJ1-1; D remains unclear. The V end lost 5 bases, the J end lost 1 base, and 12 bases lay between the germline ends. The germline gives CDR1 SGHRS, CDR2 YFSETQ. The CDR3 covers 14 residues. The CDR3 coding sequence is TGCGCCAGCAGACCTGATCGGGCGAACACTGAAGCTTTCTTT. It is translated as CASRPDRANTEAFF.

This clonotype was recorded a few times. J is TRBJ1-1 and V is TRBV5-1; 7 nucleotides match TRBD1. CDR3 length: 15 amino acids. V was pared by 3 bases and J by 6 bases, with 11 bases of the junction left unmatched. From germline, CDR1 is SGHRS and CDR2 YFSETQ. The CDR3 DNA reads TGCGCCAGCAGCTGGCCGACAGGGAGTGAAGCTGAAGCTTTCTTT. Translating gives CASSWPTGSEAEAFF.

The V and J genes are TRBV24-1 and TRBJ1-1, with 7 bases aligning to TRBD1. The CDR3 runs 13 residues. CDR1 and CDR2 from the germline V gene are KGHDR and SFDVKD. V was clipped by 7 bases and J by 1 base; unmatched bases: 2. CDR3 nucleotides: TGTGCCACCAGCGAGGGGGCGAACACTGAAGCTTTCTTT. Its translation is CATSEGANTEAFF.

The CDR3 protein is CASSLTGLAGTYEQYF. As DNA, the CDR3 is TGCGCCAGCAGCTTGACGGGACTAGCGGGTACCTACGAGCAGTACTTC. This sequence joins TRBV5-1 and TRBJ2-7; 12 positions match TRBD2. Germline V gene lookup returns CDR1 SGHRS and CDR2 YFSETQ. J lost 2 bases, V lost 1 base, and 4 bases had no gene match. The CDR3 extends over 16 amino acids.